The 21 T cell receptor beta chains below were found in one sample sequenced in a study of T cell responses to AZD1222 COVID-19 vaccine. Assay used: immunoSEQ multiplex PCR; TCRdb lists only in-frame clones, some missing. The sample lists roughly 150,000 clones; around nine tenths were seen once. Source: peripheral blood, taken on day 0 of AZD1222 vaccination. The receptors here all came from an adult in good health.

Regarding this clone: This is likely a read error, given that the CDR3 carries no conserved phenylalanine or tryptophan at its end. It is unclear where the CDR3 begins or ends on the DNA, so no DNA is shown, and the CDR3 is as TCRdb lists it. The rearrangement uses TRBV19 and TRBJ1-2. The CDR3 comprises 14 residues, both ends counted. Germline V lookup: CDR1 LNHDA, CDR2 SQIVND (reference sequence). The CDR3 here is CASSIRRGAGPIWL.

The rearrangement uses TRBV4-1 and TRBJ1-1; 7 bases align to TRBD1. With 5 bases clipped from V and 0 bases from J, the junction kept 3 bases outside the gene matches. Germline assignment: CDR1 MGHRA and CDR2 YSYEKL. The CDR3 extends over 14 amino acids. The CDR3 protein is CASSWGQLNTEAFF. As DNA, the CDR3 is TGCGCCAGCAGCTGGGGACAGTTGAACACTGAAGCTTTCTTT.

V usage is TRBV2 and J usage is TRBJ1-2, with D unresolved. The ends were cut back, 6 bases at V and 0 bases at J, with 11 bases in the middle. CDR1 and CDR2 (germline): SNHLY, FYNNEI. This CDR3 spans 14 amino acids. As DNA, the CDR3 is TGTGCCAGCAGAGCCGGGATCTCTAACTATGGCTACACCTTC. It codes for CASRAGISNYGYTF.

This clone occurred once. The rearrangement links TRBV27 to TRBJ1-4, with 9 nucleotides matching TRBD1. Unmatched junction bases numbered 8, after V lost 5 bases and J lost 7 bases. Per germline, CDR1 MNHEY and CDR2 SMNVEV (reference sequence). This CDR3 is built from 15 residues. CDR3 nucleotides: TGTGCCAGCAGTCAACAGGGGGCCAGAGCTGAAAAACTGTTTTTT. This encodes CASSQQGARAEKLFF.

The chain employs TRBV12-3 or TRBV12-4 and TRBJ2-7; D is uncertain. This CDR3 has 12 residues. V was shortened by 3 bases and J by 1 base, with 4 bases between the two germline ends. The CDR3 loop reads CASSFVSYEQYF. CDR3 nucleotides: TGTGCCAGCAGTTTTGTGTCCTACGAGCAGTACTTC.

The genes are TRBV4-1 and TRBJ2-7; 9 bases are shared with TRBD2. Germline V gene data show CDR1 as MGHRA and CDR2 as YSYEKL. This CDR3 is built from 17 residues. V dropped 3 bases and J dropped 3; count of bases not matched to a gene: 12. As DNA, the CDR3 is TGCGCCAGCAGCCAGGCGCCCGTGGATAGCGGGAGCTACGAGCAGTACTTC. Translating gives CASSQAPVDSGSYEQYF.

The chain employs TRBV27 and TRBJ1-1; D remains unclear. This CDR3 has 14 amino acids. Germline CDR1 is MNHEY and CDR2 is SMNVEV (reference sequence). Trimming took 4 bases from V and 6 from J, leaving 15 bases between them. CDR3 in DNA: TGTGCCAGCAGTTCCTCGGGATCAGGCGCTGAAGCTTTCTTT. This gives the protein CASSSSGSGAEAFF.

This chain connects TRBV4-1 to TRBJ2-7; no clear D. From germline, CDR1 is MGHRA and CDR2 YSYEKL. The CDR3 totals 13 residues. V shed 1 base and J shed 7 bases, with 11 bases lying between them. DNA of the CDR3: TGCGCCAGCAGCCAAGCCGTGAGGTGGGAGCAGTACTTC. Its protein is CASSQAVRWEQYF.

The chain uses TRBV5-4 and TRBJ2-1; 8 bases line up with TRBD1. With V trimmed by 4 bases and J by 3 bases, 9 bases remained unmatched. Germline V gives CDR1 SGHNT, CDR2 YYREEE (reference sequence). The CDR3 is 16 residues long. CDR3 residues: CASSPPTGVHYNEQFF. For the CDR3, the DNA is TGTGCCAGCAGCCCGCCGACAGGGGTGCACTACAATGAGCAGTTCTTC.

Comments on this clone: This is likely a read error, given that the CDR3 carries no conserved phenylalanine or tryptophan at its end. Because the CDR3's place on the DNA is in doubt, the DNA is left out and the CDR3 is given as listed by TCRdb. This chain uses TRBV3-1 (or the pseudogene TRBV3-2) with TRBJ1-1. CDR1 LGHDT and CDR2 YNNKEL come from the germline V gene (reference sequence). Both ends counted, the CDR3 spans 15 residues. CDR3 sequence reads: CASSPGGGLGSPVLR.

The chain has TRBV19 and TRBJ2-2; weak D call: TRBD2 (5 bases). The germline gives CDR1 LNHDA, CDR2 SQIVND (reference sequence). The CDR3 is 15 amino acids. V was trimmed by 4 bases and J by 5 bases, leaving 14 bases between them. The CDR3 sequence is CASSTQGGLTGELFF. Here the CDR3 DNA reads TGTGCCAGTAGTACCCAAGGAGGCCTTACCGGGGAGCTGTTTTTT.

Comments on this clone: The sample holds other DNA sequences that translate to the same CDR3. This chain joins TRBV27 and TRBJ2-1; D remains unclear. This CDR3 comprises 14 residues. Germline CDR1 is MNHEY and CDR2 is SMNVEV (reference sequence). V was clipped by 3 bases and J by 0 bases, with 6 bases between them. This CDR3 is CASSLYSSYNEQFF. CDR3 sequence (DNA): TGTGCCAGCAGTTTGTACAGCTCCTACAATGAGCAGTTCTTC.

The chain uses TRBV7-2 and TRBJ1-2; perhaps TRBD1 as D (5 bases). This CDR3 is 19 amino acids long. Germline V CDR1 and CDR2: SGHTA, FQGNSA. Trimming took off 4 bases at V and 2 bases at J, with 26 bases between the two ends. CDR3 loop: CASSSYGGLSGQANYGYTF. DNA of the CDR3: TGTGCCAGCAGCTCATACGGGGGATTATCAGGGCAGGCGAACTATGGCTACACCTTC.

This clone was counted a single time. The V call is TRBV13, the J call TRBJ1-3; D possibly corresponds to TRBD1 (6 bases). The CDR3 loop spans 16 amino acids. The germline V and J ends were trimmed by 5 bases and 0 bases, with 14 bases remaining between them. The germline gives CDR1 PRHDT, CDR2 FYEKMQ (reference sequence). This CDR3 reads CASSPSPTGSGNTIYF. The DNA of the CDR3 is TGTGCCAGCAGCCCATCACCGACAGGCTCTGGAAACACCATATATTTT.

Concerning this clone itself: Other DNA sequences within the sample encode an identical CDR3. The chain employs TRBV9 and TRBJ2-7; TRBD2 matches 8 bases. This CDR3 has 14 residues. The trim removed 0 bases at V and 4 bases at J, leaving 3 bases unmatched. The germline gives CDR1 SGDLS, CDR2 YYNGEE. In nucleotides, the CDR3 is TGTGCCAGCAGCGTAGCGGGAGGGCCATACGAGCAGTACTTC. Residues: CASSVAGGPYEQYF.

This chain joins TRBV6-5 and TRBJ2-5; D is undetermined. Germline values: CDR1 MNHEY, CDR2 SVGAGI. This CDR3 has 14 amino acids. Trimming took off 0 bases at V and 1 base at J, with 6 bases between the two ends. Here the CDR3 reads CASSYSAGQETQYF. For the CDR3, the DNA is TGTGCCAGCAGTTACTCTGCAGGCCAAGAGACCCAGTACTTC.

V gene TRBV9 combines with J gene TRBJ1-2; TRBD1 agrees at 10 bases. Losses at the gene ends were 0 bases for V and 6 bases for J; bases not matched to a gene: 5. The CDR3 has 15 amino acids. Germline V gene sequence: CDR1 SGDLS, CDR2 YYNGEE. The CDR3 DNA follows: TGTGCCAGCAGCGTAGGTCCCGGGACAGGGGATGGCTACACCTTC. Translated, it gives CASSVGPGTGDGYTF.

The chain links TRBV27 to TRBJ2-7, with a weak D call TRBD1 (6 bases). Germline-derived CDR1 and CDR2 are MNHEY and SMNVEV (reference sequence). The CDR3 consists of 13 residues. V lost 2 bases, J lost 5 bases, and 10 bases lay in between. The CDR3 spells CASSLVGAHEQYF. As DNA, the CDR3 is TGTGCCAGCAGTTTAGTGGGGGCACACGAGCAGTACTTC.

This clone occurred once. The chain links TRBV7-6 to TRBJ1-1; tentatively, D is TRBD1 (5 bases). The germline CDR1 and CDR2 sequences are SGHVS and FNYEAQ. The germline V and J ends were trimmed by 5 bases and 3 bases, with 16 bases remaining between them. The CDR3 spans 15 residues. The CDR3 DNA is TGTGCCAGCAGCCCCACGCGGGGGGTGGACACTGAAGCTTTCTTT. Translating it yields CASSPTRGVDTEAFF.

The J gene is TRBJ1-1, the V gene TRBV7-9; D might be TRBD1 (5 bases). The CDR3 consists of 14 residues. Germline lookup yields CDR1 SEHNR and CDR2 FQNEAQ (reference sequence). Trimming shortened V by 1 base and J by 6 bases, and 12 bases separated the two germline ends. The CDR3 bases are TGTGCCAGCAGCTTAGTTGGGGACGTCTCTGAAGCTTTCTTT. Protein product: CASSLVGDVSEAFF. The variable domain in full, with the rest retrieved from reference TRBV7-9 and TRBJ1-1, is DTGVSQNPRHKITKRGQNVTFRCDPISEHNRLYWYRQTLGQGPEFLTYFQNEAQLEKSRLLSDRFSAERPKGSFSTLEIQRTEQGDSAMYLCASSLVGDVSEAFFGQGTRLTVV.

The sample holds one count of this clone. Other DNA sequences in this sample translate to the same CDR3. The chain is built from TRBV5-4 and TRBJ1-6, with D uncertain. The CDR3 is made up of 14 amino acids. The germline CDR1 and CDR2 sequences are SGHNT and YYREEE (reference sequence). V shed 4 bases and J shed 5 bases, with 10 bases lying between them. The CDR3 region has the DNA TGTGCCAGCAGCCTCGGACGGGATAATTCACCCCTCCACTTT. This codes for CASSLGRDNSPLHF.